This T cell receptor beta chain is from a study of blood T cells in healthy people across ages. This clonotype appeared a few times. From germline, CDR1 is LGHNA and CDR2 YSLEER. Losses at the gene ends were 0 bases for V and 1 base for J; bases not matched to a gene: 5. The CDR3 extends over 18 amino acids. Combining a sample-barcoded 5' primer with a J-beta primer mix, a second PCR ran for about 7 to 12 cycles. TCRdb re-derived calls from the 5' RACE reads in MiXCR, one entry per CDR3 protein. The repertoire holds around 1.1 million distinct CDR3 sequences, more than 30% seen once, with around 14% in the top ten. Every donor contributed 7.5 to 10 milliliters of peripheral blood by blood draw.

This chain links TRBV4-3 with TRBJ2-1; 11 nucleotides agree with TRBD2. The receptor's source is a man aged 18 to 30 in good health. Sequencing used blood. DNA of the CDR3: TGCGCCAGCAGCCAAGAAGGTCCTAGCGGGGGGTCCTACAATGAGCAGTTCTTC. Translating it yields CASSQEGPSGGSYNEQFF.